This entry lists 10 T cell receptor beta chains sequenced from one sample in a study of PD-L1 blockade in urothelial cancer. The data were produced by immunoSEQ multiplex PCR, yet TCRdb's version contains in-frame clones alone and is incomplete. The sample consists of tens of thousands of clones, approximately 83% of them appearing once. The sample here was PBMCs, taken around atezolizumab (anti-PD-L1) treatment. The receptors stem from a man between 60 and 70 years old with urothelial cancer.

V is TRBV2 and J is TRBJ2-3, with 7 bases fitting TRBD1. Germline CDR1 SNHLY, CDR2 FYNNEI. Losses at the gene ends were 6 bases for V and 1 base for J; bases not matched to a gene: 10. The CDR3 has 16 residues. This chain's CDR3 is CASRRARGGGTDTQYF. The CDR3 DNA follows: TGTGCCAGCAGGAGGGCTCGAGGGGGCGGCACAGATACGCAGTATTTT.

The chain is built from TRBV5-1 and TRBJ1-1; D remains ambiguous. From germline, CDR1 is SGHRS and CDR2 YFSETQ. V lost 1 base, J lost 0 bases, and 10 bases lay in between. The CDR3 consists of 15 residues. The chain's CDR3 is CASSLSLSMNTEAFF. The CDR3 DNA follows: TGCGCCAGCAGCTTGAGTCTGAGTATGAACACTGAAGCTTTCTTT.

A few counts support this clone. The rearrangement uses TRBV5-6 and TRBJ1-4; TRBD1 might be the D (6 bases). V was trimmed by 5 bases and J by 11 bases, leaving 19 bases between them. This CDR3 has 14 residues. The germline V gene encodes CDR1 SGHDT and CDR2 YYEEEE. CDR3 residues: CASSRRGAESKLFF. As DNA, the CDR3 is TGTGCCAGCAGTCGGCGGGGGGCCGAATCCAAACTGTTTTTT.

The rearrangement uses TRBV27 and TRBJ1-1; D gene uncertain. Germline loops: CDR1 MNHEY, CDR2 SMNVEV (reference sequence). CDR3 length: 14 amino acids. Trimming took 0 bases from V and 4 from J, leaving 9 bases between them. DNA of the CDR3: TGTGCCAGCAGTTTATCGGCAGGCAGCACTGAAGCTTTCTTT. It codes for CASSLSAGSTEAFF.

J is TRBJ1-5 and V is TRBV19, with unresolved D. The CDR3 length is 16 residues. Germline V gene data show CDR1 as LNHDA and CDR2 as SQIVND (reference sequence). V was cut by 3 bases and J by 0 bases, with 12 bases left in between. In nucleotides, the CDR3 is TGTGCCAGTAGTATTGGGAGGGTATTTAGCAATCAGCCCCAGCATTTT. Translated, it gives CASSIGRVFSNQPQHF.

The chain couples TRBV19 to TRBJ2-1; TRBD2 might be the D (5 bases). CDR3 length: 13 amino acids. Germline-derived CDR1 and CDR2 are LNHDA and SQIVND (reference sequence). Between the trimmed V and J ends, which lost 3 bases and 9 bases, there was a span of 12 bases. The CDR3 spells CASSIFGVAEQFF. CDR3 bases: TGTGCCAGTAGTATTTTCGGGGTTGCTGAGCAGTTCTTC.

V gene TRBV28 combines with J gene TRBJ2-4; possibly TRBD2 for D (6 bases). The CDR3 covers 17 residues. Trimming shortened V by 1 base and J by 3 bases, and 16 bases separated the two germline ends. Germline V gene lookup returns CDR1 MDHEN and CDR2 SYDVKM. The CDR3 protein is CASSLYSAGQDKNIQYF. CDR3 DNA: TGTGCCAGCAGTTTATATTCGGCGGGGCAAGACAAAAACATTCAGTACTTC.

This sequence joins TRBV5-1 and TRBJ1-1; no definite D call. There are 19 residues in the CDR3. From germline, CDR1 is SGHRS and CDR2 YFSETQ. V lost 0 bases and J lost 1, with 22 bases in between. This CDR3 is CASSLAGPILGIRNTEAFF. In DNA form, the CDR3 reads TGCGCCAGCAGCTTGGCCGGGCCCATTCTCGGGATTAGGAACACTGAAGCTTTCTTT.

The table lists this clone with a few counts. This chain uses TRBV5-5 with TRBJ1-5; 8 positions match TRBD1. Trimming took 1 base from V and 4 from J; bases not matched to a gene: 7. Per germline, CDR1 SGHKS and CDR2 YYEKEE (reference sequence). The CDR3 is made up of 16 amino acids. CDR3 in amino acids: CASSLKLDRDNQPQHF. The CDR3 bases are TGTGCCAGCAGCTTGAAATTGGACAGGGATAATCAGCCCCAGCATTTT.

In this sample, this clone turned up once. The rearrangement links TRBV5-1 to TRBJ2-1; the D gene is possibly TRBD1 (6 bases). Trimming removed 6 bases from V and 4 bases from J, with 8 bases in between. The germline CDR1 and CDR2 sequences are SGHRS and YFSETQ. The CDR3 has 12 residues. In nucleotides, the CDR3 is TGCGCCAGCAAGACAGGTTACAATGAGCAGTTCTTC. Protein sequence: CASKTGYNEQFF.